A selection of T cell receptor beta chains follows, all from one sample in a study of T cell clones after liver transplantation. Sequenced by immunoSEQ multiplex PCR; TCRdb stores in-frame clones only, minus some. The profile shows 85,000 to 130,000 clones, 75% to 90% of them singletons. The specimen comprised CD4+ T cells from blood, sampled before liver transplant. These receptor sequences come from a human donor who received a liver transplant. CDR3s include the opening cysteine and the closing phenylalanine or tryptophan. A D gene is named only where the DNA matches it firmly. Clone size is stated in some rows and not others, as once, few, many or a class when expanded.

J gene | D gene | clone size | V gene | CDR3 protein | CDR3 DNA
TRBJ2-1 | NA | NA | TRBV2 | CASSENSNEQFF | TGTGCCAGCAGTGAGAATAGCAATGAGCAGTTCTTC
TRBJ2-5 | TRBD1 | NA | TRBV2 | CASRRDRAEKETQYF | TGTGCCAGCAGAAGGGACAGGGCGGAAAAAGAGACCCAGTACTTC
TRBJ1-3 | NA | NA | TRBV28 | CASNTLLGGKLGNTIYF | TGTGCCAGCAACACCCTCTTAGGGGGGAAGCTTGGAAACACCATATATTTT
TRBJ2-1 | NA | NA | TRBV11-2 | CASSPQGSPYNEQFF | TGTGCCAGCAGCCCCCAGGGGTCCCCCTACAATGAGCAGTTCTTC
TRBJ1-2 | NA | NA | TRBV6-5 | CASNPGGNYGYTF | TGTGCCAGCAACCCGGGGGGGAACTATGGCTACACCTTC
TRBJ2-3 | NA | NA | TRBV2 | CASSVRQSTDTQYF | TGTGCCAGCAGTGTGAGGCAGAGCACAGATACGCAGTATTTT
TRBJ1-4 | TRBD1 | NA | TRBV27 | CASNQGGANEKLFF | TGTGCCAGCAACCAGGGGGGGGCTAATGAAAAACTGTTTTTT
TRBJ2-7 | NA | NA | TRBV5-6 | CASSLIDRSYEQYF | TGTGCCAGCAGCTTGATCGACAGGAGCTACGAGCAGTACTTC
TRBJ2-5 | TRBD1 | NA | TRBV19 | CASSSGTEQETQYF | TGTGCCAGTAGCTCCGGGACAGAACAAGAGACCCAGTACTTC
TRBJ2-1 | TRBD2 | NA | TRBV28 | CASRGLAGLSSYNEQFF | TGTGCCAGCAGGGGACTAGCGGGGTTAAGCTCCTACAATGAGCAGTTCTTC
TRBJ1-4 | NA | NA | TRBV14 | CASSQDFGLLFF | TGTGCCAGCAGCCAAGATTTCGGATTACTGTTTTTT
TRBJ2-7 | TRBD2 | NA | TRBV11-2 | CASSPGLAGVYRNEQYF | TGTGCCAGCAGCCCGGGGCTAGCGGGAGTTTATCGCAACGAGCAGTACTTC
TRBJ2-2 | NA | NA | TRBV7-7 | CASSLGAPQAGELFF | TGTGCCAGCAGCTTAGGGGCCCCCCAGGCAGGGGAGCTGTTTTTT
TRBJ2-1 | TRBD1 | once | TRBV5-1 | CASSPTGGRGGEQFF | TGCGCCAGCAGCCCTACAGGGGGACGAGGCGGGGAGCAGTTCTTC
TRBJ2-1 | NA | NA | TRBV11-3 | CASSSWPASGQFF | TGTGCCAGCAGCTCATGGCCGGCGTCGGGGCAGTTCTTC
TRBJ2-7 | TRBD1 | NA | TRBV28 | CASSRTGVGYEQYF | TGTGCCAGCAGCCGGACAGGGGTGGGGTACGAGCAGTACTTC
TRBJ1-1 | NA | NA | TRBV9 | CASSVGPKSTEAFF | TGTGCCAGCAGCGTTGGACCGAAGAGCACTGAAGCTTTCTTT
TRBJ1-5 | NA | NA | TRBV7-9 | CASSPGHSSNQPQHF | TGTGCCAGCAGCCCGGGGCACAGTAGCAATCAGCCCCAGCATTTT
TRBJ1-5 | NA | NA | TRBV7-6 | CASSRGGIRSNQPQHF | TGTGCCAGCAGCAGAGGGGGGATCCGGAGCAATCAGCCCCAGCATTTT
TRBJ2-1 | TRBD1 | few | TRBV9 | CASSWGQGYNEQFF | TGTGCCAGCAGCTGGGGACAGGGGTACAATGAGCAGTTCTTC
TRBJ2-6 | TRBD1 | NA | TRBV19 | CASWTGGRSGANVLTF | TGTGCCAGCTGGACAGGTGGTCGCTCTGGGGCCAACGTCCTGACTTTC
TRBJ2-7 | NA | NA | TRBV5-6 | CASSLGATRSSEQYF | TGTGCCAGCAGCTTGGGAGCAACCCGAAGCTCCGAGCAGTACTTC
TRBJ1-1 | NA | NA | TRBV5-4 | CASSSGGMNTEAFF | TGTGCCAGCAGCTCCGGGGGAATGAACACTGAAGCTTTCTTT
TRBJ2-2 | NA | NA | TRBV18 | CASSPVVGNGELFF | TGTGCCAGCTCACCCGTGGTGGGAAACGGGGAGCTGTTTTTT
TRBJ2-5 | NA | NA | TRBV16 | CASSQGLNGQETQYF | TGTGCCAGCAGCCAAGGACTGAATGGACAAGAGACCCAGTACTTC
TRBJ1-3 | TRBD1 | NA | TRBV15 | CATSRVTGASGNTIYF | TGTGCCACCAGCAGGGTGACAGGGGCCTCTGGAAACACCATATATTTT
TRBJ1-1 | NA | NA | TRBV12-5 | CASGSGRGRVAEAFF | TGTGCTAGTGGTTCCGGTCGGGGGAGGGTTGCTGAAGCTTTCTTT
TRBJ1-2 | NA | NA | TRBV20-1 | CSAKAGYTF | TGCAGTGCTAAAGCTGGCTACACCTTC
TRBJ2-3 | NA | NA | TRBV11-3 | CASSSGTGTDTQYF | TGTGCCAGCAGCTCCGGGACGGGCACAGATACGCAGTATTTT
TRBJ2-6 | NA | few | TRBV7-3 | CASSPNTGILSGANVLTF | TGTGCCAGCAGCCCCAATACAGGGATCCTCTCTGGGGCCAACGTCCTGACTTTC
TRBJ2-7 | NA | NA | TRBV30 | CAWSQTSYEQYF | TGTGCCTGGAGCCAAACTTCATACGAGCAGTACTTC
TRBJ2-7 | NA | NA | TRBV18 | CASSPPVNPYEQYF | TGTGCCAGCTCACCACCAGTCAACCCCTACGAGCAGTACTTC
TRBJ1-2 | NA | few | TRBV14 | CASSQDLGTGSGYTF | TGTGCCAGCAGCCAAGATCTGGGTACAGGGTCTGGCTACACCTTC
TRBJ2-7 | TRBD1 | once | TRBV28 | CASSSGQKQYF | TGTGCCAGCAGTTCGGGACAGAAGCAGTACTTC
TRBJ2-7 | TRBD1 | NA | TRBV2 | CASTGQGLNEQYF | TGTGCCAGCACGGGACAGGGGCTAAACGAGCAGTACTTC
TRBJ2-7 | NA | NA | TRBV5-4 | CASSLEYEQYF | TGTGCCAGCAGCTTAGAATACGAGCAGTACTTC
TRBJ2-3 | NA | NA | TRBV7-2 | CASSSGVTDTQYF | TGTGCCAGCAGCTCAGGAGTGACAGATACGCAGTATTTT
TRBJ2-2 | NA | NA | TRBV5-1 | CASSLLGNTGELFF | TGCGCCAGCAGCTTGCTGGGTAACACCGGGGAGCTGTTTTTT
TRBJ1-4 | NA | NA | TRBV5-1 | CASSLDQYRKLFF | TGCGCCAGCAGCTTGGACCAGTATCGAAAACTGTTTTTT
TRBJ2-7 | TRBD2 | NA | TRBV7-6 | CASSLSAGGPDEQYF | TGTGCCAGCAGCTTATCTGCGGGGGGGCCAGACGAGCAGTACTTC
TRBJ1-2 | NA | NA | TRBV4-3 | CASSQDAFGYQGYTF | TGCGCCAGCAGCCAAGATGCATTCGGATATCAAGGCTACACCTTC
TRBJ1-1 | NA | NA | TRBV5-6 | CASSLGQRLMNTEAFF | TGTGCCAGCAGCTTGGGACAGCGTCTCATGAACACTGAAGCTTTCTTT
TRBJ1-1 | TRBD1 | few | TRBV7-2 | CASSPTGGGYTEAFF | TGTGCCAGCAGCCCGACAGGGGGAGGGTACACTGAAGCTTTCTTT
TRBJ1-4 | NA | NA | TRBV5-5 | CASSRSGGAEKLFF | TGTGCCAGCAGCCGATCTGGTGGGGCTGAAAAACTGTTTTTT
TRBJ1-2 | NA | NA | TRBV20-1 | CSARLRGGYTF | TGCAGTGCTCGCCTACGGGGCGGCTACACCTTC
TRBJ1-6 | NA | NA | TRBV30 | CAWSTWDPMGSPLHF | TGTGCCTGGAGTACCTGGGACCCCATGGGGTCACCCCTCCACTTT
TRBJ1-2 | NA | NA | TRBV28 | CASRWAGAFGGYTF | TGTGCCAGCAGGTGGGCGGGGGCGTTTGGAGGCTACACCTTC
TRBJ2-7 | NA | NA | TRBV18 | CASSQQGYYEQYF | TGTGCCAGCTCACAACAGGGATACTACGAGCAGTACTTC
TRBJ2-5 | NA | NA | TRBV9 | CASSETSLGRETQYF | TGTGCCAGCAGCGAGACCTCCTTAGGTAGAGAGACCCAGTACTTC
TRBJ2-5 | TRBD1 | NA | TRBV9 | CASSVGDRGPQSRETQYF | TGTGCCAGCAGCGTAGGGGACAGGGGGCCCCAAAGTCGAGAGACCCAGTACTTC
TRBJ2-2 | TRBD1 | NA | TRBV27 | CASRLGGGQGVGELFF | TGTGCCAGCAGGTTAGGTGGGGGACAGGGAGTCGGGGAGCTGTTTTTT
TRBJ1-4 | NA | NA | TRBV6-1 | CASRTGRVNEKLFF | TGTGCCAGCAGAACAGGGCGAGTGAATGAAAAACTGTTTTTT
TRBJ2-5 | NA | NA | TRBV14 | CASSQQWETQYF | TGTGCCAGCAGCCAACAATGGGAGACCCAGTACTTC
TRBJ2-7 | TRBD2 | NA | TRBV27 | CASSLSFSGRALSLNEQYF | TGTGCCAGCAGTTTAAGTTTCAGCGGGAGGGCCTTGTCCCTGAACGAGCAGTACTTC
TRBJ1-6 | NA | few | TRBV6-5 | CASSSGLSPLHF | TGTGCCAGCAGCTCCGGATTATCACCCCTCCACTTT
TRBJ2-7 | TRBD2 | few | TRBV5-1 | CASSVPSGRHYEQYF | TGCGCCAGCAGCGTTCCCAGCGGGAGGCACTACGAGCAGTACTTC
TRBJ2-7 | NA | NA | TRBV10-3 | CAISEGVLYEQYF | TGTGCCATCAGTGAGGGGGTCCTCTACGAGCAGTACTTC
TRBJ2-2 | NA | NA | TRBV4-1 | CASSFAELDTGELFF | TGCGCCAGCAGTTTCGCAGAATTGGACACCGGGGAGCTGTTTTTT